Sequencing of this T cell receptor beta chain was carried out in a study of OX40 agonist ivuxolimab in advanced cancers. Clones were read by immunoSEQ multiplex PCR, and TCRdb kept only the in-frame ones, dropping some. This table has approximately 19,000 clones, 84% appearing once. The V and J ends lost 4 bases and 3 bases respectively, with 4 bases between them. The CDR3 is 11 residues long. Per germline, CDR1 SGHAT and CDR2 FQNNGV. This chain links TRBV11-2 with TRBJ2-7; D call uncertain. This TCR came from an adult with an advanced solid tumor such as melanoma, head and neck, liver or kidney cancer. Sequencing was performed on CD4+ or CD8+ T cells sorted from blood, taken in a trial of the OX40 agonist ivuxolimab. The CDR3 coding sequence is TGTGCCAGCAGCTACTACTACGAGCAGTACTTC. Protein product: CASSYYYEQYF.